The source of this T cell receptor (beta chain) is a study of human T cells and chemical hapten exposure. Study as a whole: Patients received weekly diphenylcyclopropenone doses to the scalp throughout the approximately 26-week study. Once 0.01% DPC had been applied to the upper back by patch test, readings were taken at 6 days. Points from the study as a whole: Patch test score tracked positively with PT1 expanded TCR counts. Each of the donors had alopecia, so their immune responses may not resemble those of healthy people.

This clonotype was recorded a few times. Its antigen is still unknown. TCRdb used MiXCR to reprocess the RACE reads, holding one entry per CDR3 protein. The profile covers about 350,000 distinct CDR3 sequences, with about 5.4% appearing a single time and under 9.5% taken by the ten largest. Time point of the sample: pre-sensitization, week 0. The treatment denotes: therapeutic diphenylcyclopropenone sensitization with weekly scalp DPC. The V and J ends lost 4 bases and 1 base respectively, with 8 bases between them. The CDR3 covers 13 residues. In germline, CDR1 is SGHDT, CDR2 YYEEEE. The sequence came from a woman aged 18-35 years with alopecia areata. Some clones in this sample may be carry-over from other donors' samples. The sequencing used whole blood, collected in connection with sensitization to the hapten diphenylcyclopropenone (DPC). This chain links TRBV5-6 with TRBJ1-1, with D perhaps matching TRBD1 (5 bases). The CDR3 spells CASSRQQNTEAFF. DNA of the CDR3: TGTGCCAGCAGCCGACAGCAGAACACTGAAGCTTTCTTT.